What follows describes a single T cell receptor beta chain. This study enrolled people aged roughly 18 to 90 from under 25 US geographic areas. The data originate from a study of blood T cell repertoires in COVID-19. Sequencing used immunoSEQ multiplex PCR; TCRdb keeps in-frame clones, though not all of them. This sample has 400,000 or so clones; over 75% occur once, and the top ten carry around 1.9%. The CDR3 sequence is 16 residues long. Trimming cost V 3 bases and J 9 bases; bases outside gene matches: 11. The germline gives CDR1 SGHVS, CDR2 FQNEAQ. The sequence was collected from a middle-aged woman with acute COVID-19. The sample was PBMCs or T cells enriched from blood (not recorded which). The V and J genes are TRBV7-8 and TRBJ1-6; 7 bases fit TRBD1. The CDR3 here is CASSFLTGQVASPLHF. CDR3 nucleotides: TGTGCCAGCAGCTTCTTGACAGGGCAAGTGGCTTCACCCCTCCACTTT.